A selection of T cell receptor beta chains follows, all from one sample in a study of T cells in tumors and immune-related adverse events. Assay: immunoSEQ multiplex PCR; the TCRdb copy retains only in-frame clones and omits some. This sample yields about 4,900 clones, of which about two thirds are seen a single time; approximately 6% belongs to the top ten. The sample here was gut tissue, taken from a patient treated with anti-PD-1 therapy. The receptors come from a female donor with metastatic renal cell carcinoma. CDR3s include the opening cysteine and the closing phenylalanine or tryptophan. D genes are given only for firm matches. Not all rows give a size; the values are once, few, many and, for expanded clones, a class.

abundance	d_gene	v_gene	j_gene	CDR3nt	CDR3aa
-	TRBD1	TRBV7-6	TRBJ2-1	TGTGCCAGCAGTAAGCAACAGGGACAGTATGAGCAGTTCTTC	CASSKQQGQYEQFF
-	-	TRBV7-8	TRBJ1-5	TGTGCCAGCAGCTTAGAGGGCAGATCAATTTATAGCAATCAGCCCCAGCATTTT	CASSLEGRSIYSNQPQHF
-	TRBD2	TRBV11-2	TRBJ2-1	TGTGCCAGCAGCTTGGGCGGGGGGGCTTTAGATGAGCAGTTCTTC	CASSLGGGALDEQFF
-	-	TRBV7-9	TRBJ2-7	TGTGCCAGCAGCTCCCGGGACTTCTACGAGCAGTACTTC	CASSSRDFYEQYF
few	TRBD1	TRBV10-3	TRBJ1-5	TGTGCCATTGGGACAGGGGATAGCAATCAGCCCCAGCATTTT	CAIGTGDSNQPQHF
-	-	TRBV12-5	TRBJ2-3	TGTGCTAGTGGTCCACCTCGCCCCACAGATACGCAGTATTTT	CASGPPRPTDTQYF
-	-	TRBV11-3	TRBJ2-7	TGTGCCAGCAATTCCGAGCCCTACGAGCAGTACTTC	CASNSEPYEQYF
-	TRBD1	TRBV27	TRBJ1-5	TGTGCCAGCAGCAGGACAGGGGGAAATAGCAATCAGCCCCAGCATTTT	CASSRTGGNSNQPQHF
-	TRBD1	TRBV7-9	TRBJ1-2	TGCGCCAGCAGCCAGGACAGGGAAGCTTATGGCTACACCTTC	CASSQDREAYGYTF
-	-	TRBV28	TRBJ1-5	TGTGCCAGCAGCTACAGGTATAGCAATCAGCCCCAGCATTTT	CASSYRYSNQPQHF
-	-	TRBV21-1	TRBJ2-7	TGTGCCAGCAGCACCCGGGCTAGCAACCACGAGCAGTACTTC	CASSTRASNHEQYF
-	-	TRBV2	TRBJ1-4	TGTGCCAGCGGGGAGACCCCTGGAGGTGAAAAACTGTTTTTT	CASGETPGGEKLFF
-	-	TRBV6-5	TRBJ1-1	TGTGCCAGCGCCCGTAGAGGTGGCACTGAAGCTTTCTTT	CASARRGGTEAFF
-	-	TRBV2	TRBJ2-3	TGTGCCAGCGGGCTCACTACCCCCACAGATACGCAGTATTTT	CASGLTTPTDTQYF
-	-	TRBV6-5	TRBJ1-2	TGTGCCAGCAGTTACGCTTTAGGGATCTATGGCTACACCTTC	CASSYALGIYGYTF
-	-	TRBV7-8	TRBJ2-3	TGTGTCAGCAGCCTCAGGACTGGCCCTAGCACAGATACGCAGTATTTT	CVSSLRTGPSTDTQYF
-	-	TRBV7-9	TRBJ1-2	TGTGCCAGCAGCTTAGATTCTAACTATGGCTACACCTTC	CASSLDSNYGYTF
few	TRBD2	TRBV7-2	TRBJ2-5	TGTGCCAGCAGCTTTTCTGCGGGGGGGGAGACCCAGTACTTC	CASSFSAGGETQYF
few	TRBD2	TRBV7-8	TRBJ2-7	TGTGCCAGCAGCTTAACTAGCGGCTCATATTCCCTCGAGCAGTACTTC	CASSLTSGSYSLEQYF
few	TRBD1	TRBV2	TRBJ1-4	TGTGCCAGCAGTGATGGGACAGGGAACGAAAAACTGTTTTTT	CASSDGTGNEKLFF
-	-	TRBV20-1	TRBJ2-1	TGCAGTGCTAGCGGGCACAATGAGCAGTTCTTC	CSASGHNEQFF
-	TRBD2	TRBV5-1	TRBJ2-5	TGCGCCAGCAGGATGAATAGCGCGGGAGTAGCAGAGACCCAGTACTTC	CASRMNSAGVAETQYF
once	TRBD1	TRBV2	TRBJ1-1	TGTGCCAGCAGTGAAGGGACAGGGGTCACTGAAGCTTTCTTT	CASSEGTGVTEAFF
-	TRBD2	TRBV7-9	TRBJ2-5	TGTGCCAGCAGCTCTAGCGGGGGAGGAGAGACCCAGTACTTC	CASSSSGGGETQYF
-	TRBD2	TRBV5-1	TRBJ2-1	TGCGCCAGCAGCTTGGCAAGCGGGGGTTCGGCTGAGCAGTTCTTC	CASSLASGGSAEQFF
few	TRBD2	TRBV19	TRBJ2-1	TGTGCCAGTAGTAGGAGAGAAGCGGGAGGGCGGGGTGAGCAGTTCTTC	CASSRREAGGRGEQFF
few	TRBD1	TRBV27	TRBJ1-2	TGTGCCAGCAGTCCGCCGGGACAGGGGAAAGGCTACACCTTC	CASSPPGQGKGYTF
medium-sized	-	TRBV5-1	TRBJ2-5	TGCGCCAGCAGCTTGGTTGGCAACCCGACCCAGTACTTC	CASSLVGNPTQYF
-	TRBD1	TRBV19	TRBJ2-7	TGTGCCAGGGGGGGACAGGGAATCTCGTACGAGCAGTACTTC	CARGGQGISYEQYF
-	TRBD1	TRBV28	TRBJ1-5	TGTGCCAGCAGCTACCTTACAGGGGCGAATCAGCCCCAGCATTTT	CASSYLTGANQPQHF
few	TRBD1	TRBV6-5	TRBJ2-1	TGTGCCAGCGGCCGCTGGACAGGGGTCAGCAATGAGCAGTTCTTC	CASGRWTGVSNEQFF
-	-	TRBV10-3	TRBJ2-1	TGTGCCATCACCGCGGGCCGGGGCGATGAGCAGTTCTTC	CAITAGRGDEQFF
-	-	TRBV19	TRBJ2-7	TGTGCCAGTAGTATAGATCCGCGGGCTGGGAGCTCCTACGAGCAGTACTTC	CASSIDPRAGSSYEQYF
-	-	TRBV9	TRBJ1-2	TGTGCCAGCAGCGGGGTGACAGTTAACTATGGCTACACCTTC	CASSGVTVNYGYTF
-	-	TRBV28	TRBJ2-3	TGTGCCAGCACCGACGTCCGGGGGACAGGCACAGATACGCAGTATTTT	CASTDVRGTGTDTQYF
-	-	TRBV6-5	TRBJ2-5	TGTGCCAGCAGTCTTCTGACTCAGGGCGGAGAGACCCAGTACTTC	CASSLLTQGGETQYF
-	TRBD1	TRBV6-1	TRBJ1-6	TGTGCCAGCAGCGCCGTTAGGACAGGGAATTCACCCCTCCACTTT	CASSAVRTGNSPLHF
-	TRBD1	TRBV7-8	TRBJ2-3	TGTGCCAGCAGCCCGAGACAGGGGGCAAGCACAGATACGCAGTATTTT	CASSPRQGASTDTQYF
-	-	TRBV5-4	TRBJ2-7	TGTGCCAGCAGCCCCCCCGGGGCGTCCTACGAGCAGTACTTC	CASSPPGASYEQYF
-	-	TRBV6-1	TRBJ2-7	TGTGCCAGCAGTGGACTCAGGGTAAGGGACGAGCAGTACTTC	CASSGLRVRDEQYF
-	-	TRBV29-1	TRBJ2-1	TGCAGCGTTGACCTCCCCACAGGGCACCGCGATGAGCAGTTCTTC	CSVDLPTGHRDEQFF
-	TRBD2	TRBV2	TRBJ2-2	TGTGCCAGCAGTGATAGGTCCGGGGGGGCCGGGGAGCTGTTTTTT	CASSDRSGGAGELFF
-	-	TRBV28	TRBJ1-5	TGTGCCAGCATGGGATCCAGGAATCAGCCCCAGCATTTT	CASMGSRNQPQHF
-	-	TRBV6-5	TRBJ1-1	TGTGCCAGCAGTCCCCGGGGTGGGTATTTGTCTGAAGCTTTCTTT	CASSPRGGYLSEAFF
-	-	TRBV19	TRBJ1-1	TGTGCCAGTAGTATAGAGGGGGGAGGAACTGAAGCTTTCTTT	CASSIEGGGTEAFF
-	-	TRBV11-2	TRBJ1-2	TGTGCCAGCAGCTCCCGAGGGGGAGGGAACTATGGCTACACCTTC	CASSSRGGGNYGYTF
-	-	TRBV4-3	TRBJ2-7	TGCGCCAGCAGCCAAGATGCGGGGAGCTCCTACGAGCAGTACTTC	CASSQDAGSSYEQYF